These 28 T cell receptor beta chains were sequenced from one sample in a study of early T cells in non-severe SARS-CoV-2 infection. One entry per CDR3 protein, called by TCRdb with MiXCR from the 5' RACE reads. The top ten hold around 6.7% of the sample, which has 60,000 to 75,000 distinct CDR3 sequences, approximately 10% seen once. The material sequenced was whole blood. Receptors were obtained from an adult who was a healthcare worker with PCR-confirmed SARS-CoV-2 infection or an uninfected control (not recorded which).

The V and J genes are TRBV20-1 and TRBJ2-7; weak D call: TRBD1 (6 bases). Trimming took off 6 bases at V and 2 bases at J, with 11 bases between the two ends. The CDR3 extends over 12 amino acids. The V gene's germline CDR1 is DFQATT and CDR2 SNEGSKA (reference sequence). The CDR3 nucleotides read TGCAGTGCCGTGGGGGCCCCCTACGAGCAGTACTTC. It encodes CSAVGAPYEQYF.

This clonotype was seen a few times. V and J are TRBV20-1 and TRBJ2-1; D unresolved. The germline V gene has CDR1 DFQATT and CDR2 SNEGSKA (reference sequence). The V and J ends lost 8 bases and 1 base respectively, with 6 bases between them. The CDR3 totals 11 residues. The CDR3, as DNA: TGCAGTAAATCTTCCTACAATGAGCAGTTCTTC. Protein product: CSKSSYNEQFF.

The V gene is TRBV11-1, the J gene TRBJ2-7, with D possibly being TRBD1 (6 bases). Trimming shortened V by 5 bases and J by 5 bases, and 16 bases separated the two germline ends. CDR3 length: 14 amino acids. Germline values: CDR1 SGHAT, CDR2 FQDESV (reference sequence). The CDR3 spells CASSLMTGRHEQYF. DNA for the CDR3: TGTGCCAGCAGCCTGATGACAGGAAGGCACGAGCAGTACTTC. Together with reference TRBV11-1 and TRBJ2-7, the CDR3 gives the full variable domain: EAEVAQSPRYKITEKSQAVAFWCDPISGHATLYWYRQILGQGPELLVQFQDESVVDDSQLPKDRFSAERLKGVDSTLKIQPAELGDSAMYLCASSLMTGRHEQYFGPGTRLTVT.

Here the CDR3 DNA reads TGTGCCAGCTCGATTGGCGGAGTAGACTACGAGCAGTACTTC. This translates into CASSIGGVDYEQYF. The chain recombines TRBV7-9 with TRBJ2-7; D is unclear. The V gene lost 8 bases and the J gene lost 3 bases, with 17 bases spanning the gap. This CDR3 spans 14 amino acids. Per germline, CDR1 SEHNR and CDR2 FQNEAQ (reference sequence).

This clonotype was recorded at least ten times. The chain couples TRBV2 to TRBJ1-2, with TRBD1 matching over 7 bases. Germline V gives CDR1 SNHLY, CDR2 FYNNEI. V lost 5 bases, J lost 3 bases, and 3 bases stayed unmatched. This CDR3 has 13 residues. The CDR3 reads CASSRQGYYGYTF. CDR3 coding DNA: TGTGCCAGCAGTAGACAGGGATACTATGGCTACACCTTC.

J is TRBJ1-4 and V is TRBV4-1; D uncertain. Germline-derived CDR1 and CDR2 are MGHRA and YSYEKL. The CDR3 runs to 14 residues. V was clipped by 6 bases and J by 5 bases, with 13 bases between them. CDR3 loop: CASRPGFLNEKLFF. The CDR3, as DNA: TGCGCCAGCAGACCGGGATTCTTGAATGAAAAACTGTTTTTT.

This clonotype has a handful of counts. The chain couples TRBV28 to TRBJ2-5; D perhaps matches TRBD2 (5 bases). The CDR3 length is 18 residues. From germline, CDR1 is MDHEN and CDR2 SYDVKM. Trimming took 1 base from V and 4 from J, leaving 22 bases between them. Here the CDR3 reads CASSLSPGLGSTGETQYF. The CDR3 DNA reads TGTGCCAGCAGTTTATCCCCAGGACTGGGCAGTACTGGAGAGACCCAGTACTTC.

In its sample, this clonotype was seen a few times. This chain joins TRBV29-1 and TRBJ2-7; 7 bases agree with TRBD1. Trimming removed 6 bases from V and 6 bases from J; junction bases left unmatched: 5. The CDR3 totals 11 residues. CDR1 and CDR2 from the germline V gene are SQVTM and ANQGSEA. CDR3: CSVGTAGEQYF. DNA of the CDR3: TGCAGCGTCGGGACAGCCGGCGAGCAGTACTTC.

This chain joins TRBV7-8 and TRBJ2-5; D is unclear. Between the trimmed V and J ends, which lost 7 bases and 3 bases, there was a span of 12 bases. The CDR3 spans 13 residues. Germline V gives CDR1 SGHVS, CDR2 FQNEAQ. CDR3 amino acids: CASTLRIKETQYF. CDR3 bases: TGTGCCAGCACCTTGAGAATTAAAGAGACCCAGTACTTC. Full variable domain (outside the CDR3, taken from reference TRBV7-8 and TRBJ2-5): GAGVSQSPRYKVAKRGQDVALRCDPISGHVSLFWYQQALGQGPEFLTYFQNEAQLDKSGLPSDRFFAERPEGSVSTLKIQRTQQEDSAVYLCASTLRIKETQYFGPGTRLLVL.

This clonotype has only a few counts. This chain connects TRBV12-3 or TRBV12-4 to TRBJ1-4; no firm D call. The ends were cut back, 4 bases at V and 0 bases at J, with 6 bases in the middle. The CDR3 contains 14 residues. In DNA form, the CDR3 reads TGTGCCAGCAGTTCGGGATCAACTAATGAAAAACTGTTTTTT. This gives the protein CASSSGSTNEKLFF.

This clonotype showed up many times. The V call is TRBV3-1, the J call TRBJ2-3; unclear D gene. The V gene's germline CDR1 is LGHDT and CDR2 YNNKEL (reference sequence). The CDR3 extends over 13 amino acids. V was shortened by 4 bases and J by 8 bases, with 13 bases between the two germline ends. The CDR3 is CASSPTRWSTQYF. CDR3 nucleotides: TGTGCCAGCAGCCCAACGCGGTGGTCTACGCAGTATTTT.

This clonotype was seen only a few times. The chain combines TRBV5-5 with TRBJ2-7, with 7 bases fitting TRBD2. Looked up from germline, CDR1 is SGHKS and CDR2 is YYEKEE (reference sequence). The CDR3 sequence is 15 residues long. Trimming at V came to 4 bases and at J to 4 bases, leaving 11 bases not matched to a gene. CDR3 coding DNA: TGTGCCAGCAGCCTGGGGGTCGCGGGGGTGTACGAGCAGTACTTC. This gives the protein CASSLGVAGVYEQYF.

This clonotype was counted ten times or more. This chain uses TRBV29-1 with TRBJ2-7, with D possibly TRBD2 on 6 matching bases. Trimming removed 7 bases at V and 0 bases at J, with 19 bases between. In germline, CDR1 is SQVTM, CDR2 ANQGSEA. The CDR3 has 15 amino acids. CDR3 nucleotide sequence: TGCAGCGCTGCCGGGGGACCAATTAGCTCCTACGAGCAGTACTTC. It translates to CSAAGGPISSYEQYF.

This clonotype was observed at least ten times. The chain joins TRBV2 to TRBJ2-7; maybe TRBD1 (6 bases). The CDR3 runs to 14 residues. The ends were cut back, 2 bases at V and 6 bases at J, with 14 bases in the middle. From germline, CDR1 is SNHLY and CDR2 FYNNEI. The CDR3 sequence is CASSENRVLVEQYF. The DNA of the CDR3 is TGTGCCAGCAGTGAAAACAGGGTTTTGGTCGAGCAGTACTTC.

The chain employs TRBV29-1 and TRBJ2-7, with 8 bases lining up with TRBD1. V lost 6 bases and J lost 3; bases outside the gene matches: 13. The CDR3 runs 15 residues. Germline V CDR1 and CDR2: SQVTM, ANQGSEA. CDR3 sequence reads: CSVTRTGTSFYEQYF. The CDR3, as DNA: TGCAGCGTAACCAGGACAGGGACAAGCTTCTACGAGCAGTACTTC.

This clonotype was seen a few times. The rearrangement links TRBV2 to TRBJ2-2, with a tentative D call TRBD1 (6 bases). Germline V gene sequence: CDR1 SNHLY, CDR2 FYNNEI. The CDR3 totals 16 residues. V was clipped by 6 bases and J by 0 bases, with 14 bases between them. The CDR3 nucleotides are TGTGCCAGCAGCCTGACAGGCGCCCCGAACACCGGGGAGCTGTTTTTT. Protein sequence: CASSLTGAPNTGELFF.

The V and J genes are TRBV6-2 or TRBV6-3 and TRBJ2-7; TRBD1 matches 9 bases. V lost 6 bases and J lost 6; bases outside the gene matches: 9. Per germline, CDR1 MNHEY and CDR2 SVGEGT. The CDR3 contains 14 residues. The CDR3 sequence: CASRIPGQGLEQYF. The CDR3 nucleotides read TGTGCCAGCAGAATACCGGGACAGGGTCTCGAGCAGTACTTC.

This clonotype came up a few times. V is TRBV28 and J is TRBJ1-2, with TRBD1 matching 9 bases. The germline CDR1 and CDR2 sequences are MDHEN and SYDVKM. The length of the CDR3 is 15 residues. After removal of 3 bases from V and 8 bases from J, the junction contained 10 bases not matched to a gene. The CDR3 bases are TGTGCCAGCAGTTTTCCGGGACAGGGTCTCGGGGGCTACACCTTC. Residues: CASSFPGQGLGGYTF.

The chain links TRBV10-1 to TRBJ2-1, with D perhaps being TRBD1 or TRBD2 (5 bases each). This CDR3 spans 14 amino acids. Germline-derived CDR1 and CDR2 are WNHNN and SYGVQD (reference sequence). V dropped 4 bases and J dropped 0 bases, with 7 bases sitting between them. The chain's CDR3 is CASSAGTSYNEQFF. The CDR3 DNA sequence: TGCGCCAGCAGTGCCGGGACCTCCTACAATGAGCAGTTCTTC.

This clonotype appeared a few times. The genes are TRBV7-8 and TRBJ2-1, with D hard to call. Germline CDR1 is SGHVS and CDR2 is FQNEAQ. Deletions cut 2 bases from V and 10 bases from J, with 18 bases between. This CDR3 is built from 15 residues. This chain's CDR3 is CASSLFEGTLGEQFF. DNA of the CDR3: TGTGCCAGCAGCTTATTTGAAGGCACCCTAGGGGAGCAGTTCTTC.

The V and J genes are TRBV12-3 or TRBV12-4 and TRBJ1-1; D uncertain. Trimming pared 5 bases from V and 3 bases from J, leaving 16 bases between. The CDR3 covers 15 residues. The CDR3 is CASSQSRGRHTEAFF. CDR3 nucleotide sequence: TGTGCCAGCAGTCAAAGTCGGGGTAGGCACACTGAAGCTTTCTTT.

The V and J genes are TRBV7-9 and TRBJ2-7; D is possibly TRBD2 (6 bases). This CDR3 contains 13 residues. CDR1 and CDR2 (germline): SEHNR, FQNEAQ (reference sequence). The ends were cut back, 2 bases at V and 8 bases at J, with 13 bases in the middle. In nucleotides, the CDR3 is TGTGCCAGCAGCTTACTCACAGCGGGCAAGCAGTACTTC. It is translated as CASSLLTAGKQYF.

This clonotype occurred a few times. V gene TRBV11-3 combines with J gene TRBJ2-1; D is undetermined. Per germline, CDR1 SGHNT and CDR2 YENEEA. V was trimmed by 0 bases and J by 9 bases, leaving 6 bases between them. The CDR3 has 12 residues. In nucleotides, the CDR3 is TGTGCCAGCAGCTTAGAGTACGTTGAGCAGTTCTTC. This encodes CASSLEYVEQFF.

V usage is TRBV7-9 and J usage is TRBJ2-6; D unresolved. The CDR3 is 12 residues long. Trimming took off 10 bases at V and 4 bases at J, with 8 bases between the two ends. Germline CDR1 SEHNR, CDR2 FQNEAQ (reference sequence). CDR3 sequence reads: CATEVGANVLTF. For the CDR3, the DNA is TGTGCCACCGAGGTAGGGGCCAACGTCCTGACTTTC. Drawing the rest from reference TRBV7-9 and TRBJ2-6, the complete variable domain is DTGVSQNPRHKITKRGQNVTFRCDPISEHNRLYWYRQTLGQGPEFLTYFQNEAQLEKSRLLSDRFSAERPKGSFSTLEIQRTEQGDSAMYLCATEVGANVLTFGAGSRLTVL.

This clonotype occurred many times. The chain couples TRBV4-3 to TRBJ1-1; 10 bases match TRBD1. Germline V gene data show CDR1 as LGHNA and CDR2 as YSLEER. J gave up 7 bases and V 3 bases, and 8 bases lay outside the gene matches. The CDR3 has 15 amino acids. CDR3 in DNA: TGCGCCAGCAGCCAGGTGGGACAGGGGAGGAGTGAAGCTTTCTTT. Translating it yields CASSQVGQGRSEAFF.

The chain links TRBV6-6 to TRBJ1-5, with TRBD1 identical over 8 bases. The germline CDR1 and CDR2 sequences are MNHNY and SVGAGI (reference sequence). V was pared by 4 bases and J by 0 bases, with 8 bases of the junction left unmatched. The CDR3 consists of 17 residues. Here the CDR3 reads CASSSRTGIYSNQPQHF. CDR3 sequence (DNA): TGTGCCAGCAGTTCCCGGACAGGGATTTATAGCAATCAGCCCCAGCATTTT.

The chain links TRBV29-1 to TRBJ2-1, with 11 bases aligning to TRBD2. There are 17 residues in the CDR3. Germline V gives CDR1 SQVTM, CDR2 ANQGSEA. J was trimmed by 4 bases and V by 0 bases; bases with no gene match: 8. CDR3 sequence (DNA): TGCAGCGTTGAAGACCTGACTAGCGGGGTCCTTTACAATGAGCAGTTCTTC. This codes for CSVEDLTSGVLYNEQFF.

This clonotype was seen a few times. The rearrangement uses TRBV5-1 and TRBJ2-1; 7 nucleotides match TRBD1. Per the germline V gene, CDR1 is SGHRS and CDR2 is YFSETQ. After removal of 2 bases from V and 1 base from J, the junction contained 6 bases not matched to a gene. The CDR3 totals 16 residues. The CDR3 sequence is CASSLQGLGSYNEQFF. The DNA of the CDR3 is TGCGCCAGCAGCTTACAGGGGTTGGGGTCCTACAATGAGCAGTTCTTC.